The 19 T cell receptor beta chains given below trace back to one sample, sequenced in a study of T cell responses to AZD1222 COVID-19 vaccine. The data were produced by immunoSEQ multiplex PCR, yet TCRdb's version contains in-frame clones alone and is incomplete. The sample has roughly 150,000 clones; about nine tenths are singletons. This specimen was peripheral blood, taken 28 days after the second AZD1222 dose. These receptors were taken from an adult who received the AZD1222 COVID-19 vaccine.

This clone was picked up a small number of times. This chain's CDR3 is CASSLAGDSNEQFF. The DNA for the CDR3 is TGTGCCAGCAGCTTGGCCGGAGACAGTAATGAGCAGTTCTTC. This chain joins TRBV7-9 and TRBJ2-1; the D gene is possibly TRBD1 (5 bases). Trimming shortened V by 3 bases and J by 7 bases, and 13 bases separated the two germline ends. Per the germline V gene, CDR1 is SEHNR and CDR2 is FQNEAQ (reference sequence). The CDR3 has 14 amino acids. The complete variable domain, with remaining parts taken from reference TRBV7-9 and TRBJ2-1, reads DTGVSQNPRHKITKRGQNVTFRCDPISEHNRLYWYRQTLGQGPEFLTYFQNEAQLEKSRLLSDRFSAERPKGSFSTLEIQRTEQGDSAMYLCASSLAGDSNEQFFGPGTRLTVL.

The genes are TRBV18 and TRBJ2-1; D gene ambiguous. The V gene's germline CDR1 is KGHSH and CDR2 LQKENI. This CDR3 region has 13 residues. V lost 0 bases and J lost 5, with 5 bases in between. The CDR3 region has the DNA TGTGCCAGCTCACCACCGTCCGACAATGAGCAGTTCTTC. Its protein product is CASSPPSDNEQFF.

The chain carries TRBV30 and TRBJ1-6, with TRBD1 matching over 8 bases. Germline assignment: CDR1 GTSNPN and CDR2 SVGIG (reference sequence). After removal of 7 bases from V and 7 bases from J, the junction contained 15 bases not matched to a gene. The CDR3 has 16 amino acids. The CDR3 is CASTPQGAPGNSPLHF. The CDR3 coding sequence is TGTGCCTCCACCCCTCAGGGGGCTCCGGGCAATTCACCCCTCCACTTT.

V is TRBV7-9 and J is TRBJ2-2; TRBD2 is a possible D gene (5 bases). This CDR3 is built from 15 residues. Trimming shortened V by 5 bases and J by 1 base, and 11 bases separated the two germline ends. The germline gives CDR1 SEHNR, CDR2 FQNEAQ (reference sequence). CDR3 DNA: TGTGCCAGCAGCCCCGACTATTTGAACACCGGGGAGCTGTTTTTT. As protein: CASSPDYLNTGELFF.

The chain has TRBV5-4 and TRBJ1-3, with D perhaps TRBD1 (6 bases). Trimming shortened V by 0 bases and J by 8 bases, and 12 bases separated the two germline ends. In germline, CDR1 is SGHNT, CDR2 YYREEE (reference sequence). The CDR3 sequence is 14 residues long. This chain's CDR3 is CASSLAGVGHTIYF. As DNA, the CDR3 is TGTGCCAGCAGCTTGGCAGGGGTCGGTCACACCATATATTTT.

The gene calls are TRBV7-9 and TRBJ2-5; 9 bases align to TRBD1. With 4 bases clipped from V and 3 bases from J, the junction kept 12 bases outside the gene matches. The CDR3 runs 17 residues. CDR1 is SEHNR and CDR2 is FQNEAQ in the germline V gene (reference sequence). This CDR3 reads CASSSNPGTGTKETQYF. The CDR3 DNA follows: TGTGCCAGCAGCTCAAACCCGGGGACAGGGACAAAAGAGACCCAGTACTTC.

The chain carries TRBV5-1 and TRBJ1-3; possibly TRBD1 for D (5 bases). The CDR3 extends over 14 amino acids. From germline, CDR1 is SGHRS and CDR2 YFSETQ. The ends were cut back, 2 bases at V and 1 base at J, with 7 bases in the middle. The CDR3 DNA reads as TGCGCCAGCAGCTTTGAGGGGTCTGGAAACACCATATATTTT. This gives the protein CASSFEGSGNTIYF.

The chain is built from TRBV11-2 and TRBJ1-2; the match to TRBD1 covers 8 bases. The V gene's germline CDR1 is SGHAT and CDR2 FQNNGV. The CDR3 sequence is 15 residues long. V lost 8 bases to trimming and J lost 4 bases; unmatched junction nucleotides: 12. The CDR3 is CASSPSRQGFYGYTF. The DNA for the CDR3 is TGTGCCAGCTCCCCTAGCCGACAGGGGTTCTATGGCTACACCTTC.

This chain joins TRBV7-6 and TRBJ2-7; possibly TRBD1 for D (5 bases). Per germline, CDR1 SGHVS and CDR2 FNYEAQ. The CDR3 consists of 14 residues. Deletions cut 1 base from V and 5 bases from J, with 12 bases between. The CDR3 protein is CASSLDPQGHEQYF. Here the CDR3 DNA reads TGTGCCAGCAGCTTAGATCCCCAGGGCCACGAGCAGTACTTC.

This rearrangement joins TRBV19 to TRBJ1-1; D may be TRBD1 (5 bases). This CDR3 is built from 15 residues. Germline assignment: CDR1 LNHDA and CDR2 SQIVND (reference sequence). Trimming pared 3 bases from V and 2 bases from J, leaving 13 bases between. CDR3 residues: CASSISGLGNTEAFF. DNA for the CDR3: TGTGCCAGTAGTATTTCAGGGTTGGGTAACACTGAAGCTTTCTTT.

The J gene is TRBJ1-5, the V gene TRBV27; D is uncertain. The CDR3 totals 14 residues. Germline-derived CDR1 and CDR2 are MNHEY and SMNVEV (reference sequence). Trimming shortened V by 6 bases and J by 3 bases, and 12 bases separated the two germline ends. The CDR3 bases are TGTGCCAGCAGAATGGTGCATTCCAATCAGCCCCAGCATTTT. Translation: CASRMVHSNQPQHF.

This clone showed up just a few times. The J gene is TRBJ1-4, the V gene TRBV5-5; D may be TRBD1 (5 bases). Looked up from germline, CDR1 is SGHKS and CDR2 is YYEKEE (reference sequence). V lost 1 base and J 5 bases, leaving 15 bases between the germline ends. This CDR3 contains 16 residues. The CDR3 nucleotides read TGTGCCAGCAGCTTGCCCCAGGGTTTGGGAAATGAAAAACTGTTTTTT. This sequence encodes CASSLPQGLGNEKLFF.

The V call is TRBV6-5, the J call TRBJ1-3, with 7 bases lining up with TRBD1. The CDR3 consists of 15 residues. The germline CDR1 and CDR2 sequences are MNHEY and SVGAGI. The junction had 13 bases not matched to a gene; V was cut back by 8 bases and J by 6 bases. The CDR3 loop is CASALLTGEPNTIYF. CDR3 nucleotide sequence: TGTGCCAGCGCCCTCCTCACAGGGGAGCCAAACACCATATATTTT.

The J gene is TRBJ2-5, the V gene TRBV7-9; the D is unclear. The CDR3 totals 14 residues. Between the trimmed V and J ends, which lost 3 bases and 5 bases, there was a span of 13 bases. Germline values: CDR1 SEHNR, CDR2 FQNEAQ (reference sequence). The CDR3 sequence is CASSFMVARETQYF. CDR3 bases: TGTGCCAGCAGCTTTATGGTGGCGCGGGAGACCCAGTACTTC.

This clone has just one count. The V gene is TRBV7-6, the J gene TRBJ2-7; possible D gene TRBD2, 7 bases. In germline, CDR1 is SGHVS, CDR2 FNYEAQ. V lost 1 base, J lost 5 bases, and 18 bases lay in between. The CDR3 has 16 residues. The CDR3 DNA sequence: TGTGCCAGCAGCTTAGGGGGGGCGGGAGCCCAAAACGAGCAGTACTTC. Amino acid sequence: CASSLGGAGAQNEQYF.

The CDR3 protein is CASSLGVNNEQFF. The DNA of the CDR3 is TGTGCCAGCAGTTTAGGGGTTAACAATGAGCAGTTCTTC. This chain joins TRBV12-3 or TRBV12-4 and TRBJ2-1; D is unclear. V shed 1 base and J shed 5 bases, with 6 bases lying between them. This CDR3 comprises 13 residues.

This chain uses TRBV9 with TRBJ2-3; 13 nucleotides align to TRBD2. J gave up 4 bases and V 3 bases, and 8 bases lay outside the gene matches. Germline V gene data show CDR1 as SGDLS and CDR2 as YYNGEE. The CDR3 is 17 amino acids. Here the CDR3 reads CASSARTSGSVADTQYF. CDR3 in DNA: TGTGCCAGCAGCGCCCGGACTAGCGGGAGTGTCGCAGATACGCAGTATTTT. Full variable domain (rest looked up from reference TRBV9 and TRBJ2-3): DSGVTQTPKHLITATGQRVTLRCSPRSGDLSVYWYQQSLDQGLQFLIQYYNGEERAKGNILERFSAQQFPDLHSELNLSSLELGDSALYFCASSARTSGSVADTQYFGPGTRLTVL.

The V and J genes are TRBV5-6 and TRBJ1-1, with 8 positions matching TRBD1. With 4 bases clipped from V and 7 bases from J, the junction kept 15 bases outside the gene matches. Germline lookup yields CDR1 SGHDT and CDR2 YYEEEE. This CDR3 is 16 amino acids long. The CDR3 coding sequence is TGTGCCAGCAGCATCTTACAGGGGGGTAAAGGCCATGAAGCTTTCTTT. Translated: CASSILQGGKGHEAFF. The variable domain in full, with the rest retrieved from reference TRBV5-6 and TRBJ1-1, is DAGVTQSPTHLIKTRGQQVTLRCSPKSGHDTVSWYQQALGQGPQFIFQYYEEEERQRGNFPDRFSGHQFPNYSSELNVNALLLGDSALYLCASSILQGGKGHEAFFGQGTRLTVV.

J is TRBJ2-2 and V is TRBV11-2, with 16 bases lining up with TRBD2. CDR1 is SGHAT, CDR2 FQNNGV, per germline. V trimming: 4 bases; J trimming: 6 bases; junction bases outside the gene matches: 2. The CDR3 sequence is 16 residues long. The CDR3 bases are TGTGCCAGCAGCTCGGGACTAGCGGGAGGGCCCGGGGAGCTGTTTTTT. This codes for CASSSGLAGGPGELFF.